This TCR beta chain was observed in a study of shared clonotypes between healthy human individuals. General study points: Against clonotypes common to all four donors, non-shared ones had lower generation probabilities.

This CDR3 is built from 15 residues. From germline, CDR1 is KGHSH and CDR2 LQKENI. Unmatched junction bases numbered 12, after V lost 6 bases and J lost 7 bases. As regards this clone: Its antigen is not identified.

Sequencing was performed with immunoSEQ multiplex PCR; in TCRdb, only in-frame clones are kept and a portion is missing. The data contain some 2,100,000 clones, approximately 96% of them singletons. This clonotype was obtained from a man aged 18 to 29 in good health. The sample consisted of naive CD4+ T cells sorted from blood. Stated subset: CD45RA+ positively selected. The J gene is TRBJ2-5, the V gene TRBV18; TRBD1 matches 9 bases. CDR3 in amino acids: CASSMRTGAEGTQYF. The CDR3 coding sequence is TGTGCCAGCTCTATGAGGACAGGGGCTGAAGGGACCCAGTACTTC. The entire variable domain, with the rest obtained from reference TRBV18 and TRBJ2-5, is as follows: NAGVMQNPRHLVRRRGQEARLRCSPMKGHSHVYWYRQLPEEGLKFMVYLQKENIIDESGMPKERFSAEFPKEGPSILRIQQVVRGDSAAYFCASSMRTGAEGTQYFGPGTRLLVL.